What follows are 32 T cell receptor beta chains derived from one specimen sequenced in a study of beta chain features in type 1 diabetes. Since all of the isolated RNA was reverse transcribed, expressed TCRB transcripts were what got sequenced. TCRdb keeps only in-frame clones here, not all; method: immunoSEQ multiplex PCR. The table includes under 300,000 clones, around 26% detected once. Sample: central memory CD4+ T cells from blood. The receptors originated from a man younger than 40 in good health.

The chain has TRBV2 and TRBJ2-7; possible D gene TRBD2, 6 bases. The CDR3 length is 14 residues. Per the germline V gene, CDR1 is SNHLY and CDR2 is FYNNEI. V lost 5 bases to trimming and J lost 0 bases, with 11 bases between them. Here the CDR3 DNA reads TGTGCCAGCAGTCTTAGGGACTCCTCCTACGAGCAGTACTTC. It is translated as CASSLRDSSYEQYF.

This rearrangement joins TRBV7-9 to TRBJ1-2; 7 bases fit TRBD1. Germline values: CDR1 SEHNR, CDR2 FQNEAQ (reference sequence). J gave up 3 bases and V 4 bases, and 5 bases lay outside the gene matches. This CDR3 has 14 amino acids. CDR3 in amino acids: CASSSLTGDYGYTF. CDR3 DNA sequence: TGTGCCAGCAGCTCTTTAACAGGGGACTATGGCTACACCTTC.

This chain uses TRBV5-1 with TRBJ2-2, with 7 bases identical to TRBD1. Germline V CDR1 and CDR2: SGHRS, YFSETQ. CDR3 length equals 16 residues. V was clipped by 4 bases and J by 6 bases; unmatched bases: 12. The CDR3 spells CASSPYGTEQAGELFF. CDR3 bases: TGCGCCAGCAGCCCGTATGGGACAGAACAGGCCGGGGAGCTGTTTTTT.

The chain has TRBV2 and TRBJ2-4, with 9 bases lining up with TRBD1. CDR1 and CDR2 from the germline V gene are SNHLY and FYNNEI. This CDR3 has 14 amino acids. J lost 9 bases, V lost 4 bases, and 7 bases had no gene match. The CDR3 nucleotides are TGTGCCAGCAGTGCGCGACAGGGGGTGTTCATTCAGTACTTC. Amino acids: CASSARQGVFIQYF.

This clone was counted only a few times. The chain is built from TRBV7-2 and TRBJ2-1; 8 bases are a match to TRBD2. V was pared by 5 bases and J by 1 base, with 4 bases of the junction left unmatched. The CDR3 has 15 amino acids. Germline V CDR1 and CDR2: SGHTA, FQGNSA. The CDR3: CASSPAGESYNEQFF. As DNA, the CDR3 is TGTGCCAGCAGCCCAGCGGGAGAGTCCTACAATGAGCAGTTCTTC.

This rearrangement joins TRBV5-1 to TRBJ2-5; D could derive from TRBD1 or TRBD2 (5 bases each). Germline-derived CDR1 and CDR2 are SGHRS and YFSETQ. The CDR3 extends over 14 amino acids. The V and J ends lost 1 base and 5 bases respectively, with 12 bases between them. The CDR3 spells CASSLSAGSETQYF. The CDR3 nucleotides are TGCGCCAGCAGCTTGTCCGCAGGGAGTGAGACCCAGTACTTC.

This clone has just a few counts. DNA for the CDR3: TGTGCCAGCACCTCGACAGGGCGCACAGATACGCAGTATTTT. Translating gives CASTSTGRTDTQYF. The gene calls are TRBV6-5 and TRBJ2-3; 7 bases fit TRBD1. CDR1 and CDR2 (germline): MNHEY, SVGAGI. The CDR3 runs 14 residues. With V trimmed by 7 bases and J by 1 base, 5 bases remained unmatched.

The chain links TRBV6-6 to TRBJ1-3, with D tentatively TRBD1 (5 bases). Trimming took off 5 bases at V and 1 base at J, with 12 bases between the two ends. Per the germline V gene, CDR1 is MNHNY and CDR2 is SVGAGI (reference sequence). The CDR3 is made up of 15 amino acids. CDR3 sequence (DNA): TGTGCCAGCAGTGACAGAGGAAAGTCTGGAAACACCATATATTTT. Translated, it gives CASSDRGKSGNTIYF.

This clone occurred a few times. V usage is TRBV7-9 and J usage is TRBJ2-4; 8 bases are a match to TRBD1. The V gene's germline CDR1 is SEHNR and CDR2 FQNEAQ (reference sequence). This CDR3 is 15 amino acids long. Trimming removed 1 base from V and 4 bases from J; junction bases left unmatched: 3. The CDR3 reads CASSLVRQGKNIQYF. CDR3 coding DNA: TGTGCCAGCAGCTTAGTGCGACAGGGGAAAAACATTCAGTACTTC.

This chain uses TRBV14 with TRBJ2-5, with 7 bases that match TRBD1. Germline V lookup: CDR1 SGHDN, CDR2 FVKESK. V dropped 3 bases and J dropped 6; count of bases not matched to a gene: 1. This CDR3 is built from 12 residues. DNA for the CDR3: TGTGCCAGCAGCCATAGGGGGCAGACCCAGTACTTC. Translation: CASSHRGQTQYF.

CDR3 sequence reads: CSARLGETQYF. The CDR3 DNA is TGCAGTGCGAGACTGGGGGAGACCCAGTACTTC. The V gene is TRBV20-1, the J gene TRBJ2-5; D gene ambiguous. CDR1 is DFQATT, CDR2 SNEGSKA, per germline (reference sequence). The CDR3 is 11 amino acids. The V end lost 6 bases, the J end lost 5 bases, and 10 bases lay between the germline ends.

J is TRBJ2-3 and V is TRBV30, with D perhaps assigned TRBD1 or TRBD2 (5 bases each). The CDR3 totals 15 residues. V dropped 2 bases and J dropped 1 base, with 13 bases sitting between them. Per the germline V gene, CDR1 is GTSNPN and CDR2 is SVGIG (reference sequence). The CDR3 DNA is TGTGCCTGGAGTTATGGGGGATTCCGCACAGATACGCAGTATTTT. Translating gives CAWSYGGFRTDTQYF.

For the CDR3, the DNA is TGTGCCAGCAGTTACTCTGAGTCAAAGCAGTTCTTC. This gives the protein CASSYSESKQFF. V gene TRBV6-6 combines with J gene TRBJ2-1; D not resolved. The CDR3 is 12 residues long. CDR1 and CDR2 from the germline V gene are MNHNY and SVGAGI (reference sequence). Trimming left V 0 bases short and J 11 bases short, with 8 bases between.

This clone turned up a few times. This chain connects TRBV6-6 to TRBJ2-1; TRBD2 is a possible D gene (7 bases). CDR3 length: 15 residues. V lost 4 bases to trimming and J lost 9 bases, with 19 bases between them. CDR1 is MNHNY, CDR2 SVGAGI, per germline (reference sequence). DNA for the CDR3: TGTGCCAGCAGTTCTCGGGGGGCTATGTCTAGTGAGCAGTTCTTC. This gives the protein CASSSRGAMSSEQFF.

This chain uses TRBV27 with TRBJ2-3; weak D call: TRBD1 (6 bases). The CDR3 is 13 residues long. Per germline, CDR1 MNHEY and CDR2 SMNVEV (reference sequence). Between the trimmed V and J ends, which lost 6 bases and 3 bases, there was a span of 10 bases. The CDR3 nucleotides are TGTGCCAGCAGAAATACAGGGACAGATACGCAGTATTTT. This codes for CASRNTGTDTQYF.

This clone came up once. The V call is TRBV4-1, the J call TRBJ2-7; D is perhaps TRBD2 (6 bases). V gave up 1 base and J gave up 1 base, with 17 bases separating them. Germline-derived CDR1 and CDR2 are MGHRA and YSYEKL. This CDR3 has 17 amino acids. The CDR3 region is CASSQGTLGLDSYEQYF. CDR3 DNA sequence: TGCGCCAGCAGCCAAGGCACATTGGGACTTGATTCCTACGAGCAGTACTTC.

The rearrangement joins TRBV7-2 to TRBJ1-2; D not resolved. The CDR3 has 13 residues. The ends were cut back, 3 bases at V and 8 bases at J, with 13 bases in the middle. Germline assignment: CDR1 SGHTA and CDR2 FQGNSA. The CDR3 sequence: CASSLDGDYGYTF. CDR3 coding DNA: TGTGCCAGCAGCTTGGACGGGGATTACGGCTACACCTTC.

This clone was seen a few times. The J gene is TRBJ2-2, the V gene TRBV7-9; TRBD1 aligns across 7 bases. Germline-derived CDR1 and CDR2 are SEHNR and FQNEAQ (reference sequence). The ends lost 4 bases at V and 3 bases at J; junction bases unmatched: 5. This CDR3 contains 15 residues. CDR3 protein: CASSSDRVYTGELFF. The CDR3 nucleotides are TGTGCCAGCAGCTCTGACAGGGTGTACACCGGGGAGCTGTTTTTT.

This sequence joins TRBV18 and TRBJ1-2; no clear D gene. The CDR3 runs 15 residues. CDR1 and CDR2 from the germline V gene are KGHSH and LQKENI. Trimming removed 1 base from V and 8 bases from J, with 17 bases in between. CDR3 region: CASSPQGGEHTGYTF. The CDR3 DNA sequence: TGTGCCAGCTCACCACAAGGTGGAGAACATACAGGCTACACCTTC. Full variable domain (remainder filled in from reference TRBV18 and TRBJ1-2): NAGVMQNPRHLVRRRGQEARLRCSPMKGHSHVYWYRQLPEEGLKFMVYLQKENIIDESGMPKERFSAEFPKEGPSILRIQQVVRGDSAAYFCASSPQGGEHTGYTFGSGTRLTVV.

The genes are TRBV30 and TRBJ2-3; weak D call: TRBD1 (6 bases). The CDR3 is made up of 14 amino acids. The germline V gene encodes CDR1 GTSNPN and CDR2 SVGIG (reference sequence). Trimming left V 2 bases short and J 0 bases short, with 9 bases between. CDR3 sequence: CAWSRDISTDTQYF. Here the CDR3 DNA reads TGTGCCTGGAGTCGGGACATTAGCACAGATACGCAGTATTTT.

This clone was found many times. The chain uses TRBV2 and TRBJ2-3; D uncertain. This CDR3 is built from 12 residues. V was shortened by 2 bases and J by 2 bases, with 2 bases between the two germline ends. Germline assignment: CDR1 SNHLY and CDR2 FYNNEI. CDR3 nucleotides: TGTGCCAGCAGTGAAAACACAGATACGCAGTATTTT. Amino acids: CASSENTDTQYF.

The rearrangement uses TRBV7-9 and TRBJ2-5; D is undetermined. Trimming left V 5 bases short and J 3 bases short, with 10 bases between. Germline assignment: CDR1 SEHNR and CDR2 FQNEAQ (reference sequence). The CDR3 is 13 amino acids. The DNA of the CDR3 is TGTGCCAGCAGCCCGCACTACGAAGAGACCCAGTACTTC. It specifies CASSPHYEETQYF.

The V and J genes are TRBV30 and TRBJ2-5, with D perhaps matching TRBD1 (6 bases). The CDR3 is made up of 15 amino acids. Germline CDR1 GTSNPN, CDR2 SVGIG (reference sequence). V was shortened by 0 bases and J by 2 bases, with 13 bases between the two germline ends. CDR3 nucleotides: TGTGCCTGGAGTGTGGGGGCAGGGGCTCAAGAGACCCAGTACTTC. This sequence encodes CAWSVGAGAQETQYF.

This clone was counted a single time. This rearrangement joins TRBV30 to TRBJ2-1; tentatively, D is TRBD2 (6 bases). The V end was cut by 4 bases, the J end by 9 bases, with 19 bases between. This CDR3 contains 14 residues. Germline V gene sequence: CDR1 GTSNPN, CDR2 SVGIG (reference sequence). CDR3 nucleotide sequence: TGTGCCTGGAATCGCGGCGGGGCCCGTGGTGAGCAGTTCTTC. This sequence encodes CAWNRGGARGEQFF.

This clone was counted between two and nine times. This chain joins TRBV7-2 and TRBJ2-2, with 7 bases lining up with TRBD1. V shed 3 bases, J shed 6 bases, and the junction held 7 bases outside the gene matches. CDR1 and CDR2 from the germline V gene are SGHTA and FQGNSA. This CDR3 spans 15 amino acids. CDR3 sequence (DNA): TGTGCCAGCAGCTTGGGACAGACAGGATCCGGGGAGCTGTTTTTT. Amino acids: CASSLGQTGSGELFF.

V is TRBV6-5 and J is TRBJ2-1; D tentatively reads TRBD1 or TRBD2 (6 bases each). Germline CDR1 and CDR2: MNHEY and SVGAGI. Trimming removed 6 bases from V and 2 bases from J, with 14 bases in between. The CDR3 runs 15 residues. CDR3 residues: CASSQWGAPYNEQFF. CDR3 in DNA: TGTGCCAGCAGCCAATGGGGGGCCCCCTACAATGAGCAGTTCTTC.

This chain connects TRBV30 to TRBJ1-6; the match to TRBD1 covers 11 bases. CDR3 size: 14 residues. Trimming at V came to 5 bases and at J to 9 bases, leaving 6 bases not matched to a gene. Germline V CDR1 and CDR2: GTSNPN, SVGIG (reference sequence). The CDR3 DNA reads TGTGCCTGGCAGGACAGGGGGCCGGTTTCACCCCTCCACTTT. Translation gives CAWQDRGPVSPLHF.

This clone was recorded at least ten times. The chain links TRBV30 to TRBJ2-2; D tentatively reads TRBD1 or TRBD2 (5 bases each). This CDR3 is built from 13 residues. Trimming stripped 2 bases from V and 4 bases from J, with 8 bases between. Germline lookup yields CDR1 GTSNPN and CDR2 SVGIG (reference sequence). The CDR3 nucleotides are TGTGCCTGGAGTCCTGGGACCACCGGGGAGCTGTTTTTT. Translated: CAWSPGTTGELFF.

This clone turned up a few times. The chain carries TRBV29-1 and TRBJ1-3; 8 bases align to TRBD1. V was clipped by 5 bases and J by 2 bases; unmatched bases: 2. CDR1 is SQVTM, CDR2 ANQGSEA, per germline. The CDR3 spans 13 residues. The CDR3 spells CSVLTGAGNTIYF. CDR3 nucleotide sequence: TGCAGCGTTCTGACAGGGGCTGGAAACACCATATATTTT.

This clone has only a few counts. J is TRBJ1-2 and V is TRBV29-1; the D gene is possibly TRBD1 (5 bases). In germline, CDR1 is SQVTM, CDR2 ANQGSEA. The CDR3 totals 10 residues. The V end was cut by 3 bases, the J end by 13 bases, with 12 bases between. The CDR3 DNA reads as TGCAGCGTTGAGAGCCCCCAGGGCACCTTC. Its protein is CSVESPQGTF.

This clone has just a few counts. V and J are TRBV29-1 and TRBJ2-1; the D call may be TRBD1 or TRBD2 (5 bases each). V was clipped by 7 bases and J by 8 bases, with 21 bases between them. Germline V gene lookup returns CDR1 SQVTM and CDR2 ANQGSEA. The CDR3 consists of 14 residues. In DNA, the CDR3 is TGCAGCGGCAACCCGGGACCCTCAAGGGATGAGCAGTTCTTC. It is translated as CSGNPGPSRDEQFF.

This sequence joins TRBV25-1 and TRBJ1-2; 7 nucleotides match TRBD1. V dropped 5 bases and J dropped 4; count of bases not matched to a gene: 4. Germline V gene lookup returns CDR1 MGHDK and CDR2 SYGVNS. CDR3 length equals 13 residues. CDR3 nucleotide sequence: TGTGCCAGCAGTAACTCAGGGGGCTATGGCTACACCTTC. Its translation is CASSNSGGYGYTF.